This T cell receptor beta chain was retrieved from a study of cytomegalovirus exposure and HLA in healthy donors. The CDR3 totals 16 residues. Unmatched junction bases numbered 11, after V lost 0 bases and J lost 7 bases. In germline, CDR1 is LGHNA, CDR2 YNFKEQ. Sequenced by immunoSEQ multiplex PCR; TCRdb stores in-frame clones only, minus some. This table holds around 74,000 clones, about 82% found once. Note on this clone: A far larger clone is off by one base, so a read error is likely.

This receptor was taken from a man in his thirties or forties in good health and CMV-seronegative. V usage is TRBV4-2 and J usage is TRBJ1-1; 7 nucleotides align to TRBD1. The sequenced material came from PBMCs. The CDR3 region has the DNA TGTGCCAGCAGCCAAGATCCGCACCAGGGGGGAGATGAAGCTTTCTTT. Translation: CASSQDPHQGGDEAFF.